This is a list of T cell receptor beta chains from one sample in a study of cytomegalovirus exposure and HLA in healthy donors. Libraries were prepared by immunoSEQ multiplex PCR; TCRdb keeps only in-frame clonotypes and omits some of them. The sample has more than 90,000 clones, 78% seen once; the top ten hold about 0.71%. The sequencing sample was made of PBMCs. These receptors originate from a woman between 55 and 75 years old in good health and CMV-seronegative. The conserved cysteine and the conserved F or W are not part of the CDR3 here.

CDR3: ASSLRGNTEAF; J: TRBJ1-1; V: TRBV7-2
CDR3: ASSHDPSGDYNEQF; J: TRBJ2-1; V: TRBV4-3
CDR3: ASSPRDTGELF; J: TRBJ2-2; V: TRBV18
CDR3: ASSSRFNYGYT; J: TRBJ1-2; V: TRBV6-5
CDR3: ASSLDSLYGYT; J: TRBJ1-2; V: TRBV6-6
CDR3: SATPSDTQY; J: TRBJ2-3; V: TRBV20-1
CDR3: ASSGDSSYEQY; J: TRBJ2-7; V: TRBV13
CDR3: ASSIGRGVGYT; J: TRBJ1-2; V: TRBV27
CDR3: ASSETSGSSYEQY; J: TRBJ2-7; V: TRBV9
CDR3: ASSEALQGGQPQH; J: TRBJ1-5; V: TRBV6-1
CDR3: ATSQGAFSGYT; J: TRBJ1-2; V: TRBV19
CDR3: ASSGGTAYEQY; J: TRBJ2-7; V: TRBV11-2
CDR3: ASSPSGTYNEQF; J: TRBJ2-1; V: TRBV9
CDR3: ASSPGPTENTEAF; J: TRBJ1-1; V: TRBV5-4
CDR3: ASSPGTSGLTDTQY; J: TRBJ2-3; V: TRBV4-3
CDR3: ASSHHGRADPF; J: TRBJ1-1; V: TRBV28
CDR3: ASSLSAGPSDTGELF; J: TRBJ2-2; V: TRBV7-2
CDR3: ASSPRQGNTEAF; J: TRBJ1-1; V: TRBV4-3
CDR3: ASSVGGTQPQH; J: TRBJ1-5; V: TRBV25-1
CDR3: ASSQDRFDRQPQH; J: TRBJ1-5; V: TRBV4-3
CDR3: ASSSTGGYEQY; J: TRBJ2-7; V: TRBV7-2
CDR3: ASSFSTLSGGSSYEQY; J: TRBJ2-7; V: TRBV11-2
CDR3: ASSQPDRSEY; J: TRBJ2-7; V: TRBV4-3
CDR3: AISTGGVAGPSYEQY; J: TRBJ2-7; V: TRBV10-3
CDR3: ASSRDRDYEQY; J: TRBJ2-7; V: TRBV7-2
CDR3: ASSDHSGRLSKAGELF; J: TRBJ2-2; V: TRBV9
CDR3: ASSAPGQGKDKNIQY; J: TRBJ2-4; V: TRBV7-8
CDR3: SVGGTGATYEQY; J: .; V: TRBV29-1
CDR3: ASMNRWSPLYEQY; J: TRBJ2-7; V: TRBV2
CDR3: ASSTPGSYEQY; J: TRBJ2-7; V: TRBV28
CDR3: ASSFGQTYEQY; J: TRBJ2-7; V: TRBV11-2
CDR3: ASSQGNGANVLT; J: TRBJ2-6; V: TRBV7-9
CDR3: ASSSEQGGEQY; J: TRBJ2-7; V: TRBV7-2
CDR3: ASGCPDRVACYGYT; J: TRBJ1-2; V: TRBV12-5
CDR3: ASSSSAGNQPQH; J: TRBJ1-5; V: TRBV7-6
CDR3: AWSLLGSPYNEQF; J: TRBJ2-1; V: TRBV30
CDR3: ASSFYGTGAFHEQY; J: TRBJ2-7; V: TRBV5-6
CDR3: ASRRTGSYYEQY; J: TRBJ2-7; V: TRBV27
CDR3: ASSRRRDSRSVDTEAF; J: TRBJ1-1; V: TRBV5-6
CDR3: ASSLVPGVYEQY; J: TRBJ2-7; V: TRBV7-2
CDR3: ASSISGVGKNIQY; J: TRBJ2-4; V: TRBV5-1
CDR3: ASRRPEANYGYT; J: TRBJ1-2; V: TRBV5-1